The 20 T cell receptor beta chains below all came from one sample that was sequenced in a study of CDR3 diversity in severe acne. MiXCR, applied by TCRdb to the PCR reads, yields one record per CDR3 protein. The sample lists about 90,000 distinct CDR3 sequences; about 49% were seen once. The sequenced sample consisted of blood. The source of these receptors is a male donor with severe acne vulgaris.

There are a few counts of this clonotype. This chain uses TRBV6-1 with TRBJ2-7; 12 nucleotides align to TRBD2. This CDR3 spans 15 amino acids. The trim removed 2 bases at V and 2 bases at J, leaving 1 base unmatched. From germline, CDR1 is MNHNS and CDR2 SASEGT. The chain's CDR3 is CASSELAGGPYEQYV. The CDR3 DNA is TGTGCCAGCAGTGAACTAGCGGGAGGGCCCTACGAGCAGTACGTC.

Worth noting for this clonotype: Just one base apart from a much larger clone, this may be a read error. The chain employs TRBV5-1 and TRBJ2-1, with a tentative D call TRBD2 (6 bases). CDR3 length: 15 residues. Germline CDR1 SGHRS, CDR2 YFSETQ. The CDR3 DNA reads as TGCGCCAGCGGCTTGGAGGGGATTGGGACCAATGAGCAGTTCTTC. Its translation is CASGLEGIGTNEQFF.

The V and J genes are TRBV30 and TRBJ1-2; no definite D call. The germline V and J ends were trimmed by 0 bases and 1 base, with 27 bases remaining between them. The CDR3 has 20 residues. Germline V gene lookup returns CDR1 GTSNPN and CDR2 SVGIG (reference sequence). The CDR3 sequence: CAWSVSLMLAYLELNYGYTF. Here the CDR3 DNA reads TGTGCCTGGAGTGTAAGTCTGATGTTGGCCTACCTAGAGCTTAACTATGGCTACACCTTC. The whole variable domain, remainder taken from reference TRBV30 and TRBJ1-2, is SQTIHQWPATLVQPVGSPLSLECTVEGTSNPNLYWYRQAAGRGLQLLFYSVGIGQISSEVPQNLSASRPQDRQFILSSKKLLLSDSGFYLCAWSVSLMLAYLELNYGYTFGSGTRLTVV.

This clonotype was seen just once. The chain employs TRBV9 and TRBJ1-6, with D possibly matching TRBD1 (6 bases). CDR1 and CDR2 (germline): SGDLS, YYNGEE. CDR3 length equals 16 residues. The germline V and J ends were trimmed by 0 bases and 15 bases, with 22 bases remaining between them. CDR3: CASSVVDRPSGSLLHF. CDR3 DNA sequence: TGTGCCAGCAGCGTAGTAGACAGGCCTTCAGGTTCGCTCCTCCACTTT.

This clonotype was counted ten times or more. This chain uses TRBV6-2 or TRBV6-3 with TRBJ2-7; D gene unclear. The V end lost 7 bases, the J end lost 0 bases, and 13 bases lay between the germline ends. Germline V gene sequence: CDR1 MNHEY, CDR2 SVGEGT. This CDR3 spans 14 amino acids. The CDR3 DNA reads TGTGCCAGCAATACTCTCTACCCCTCCTACGAGCAGTACTTC. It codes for CASNTLYPSYEQYF.

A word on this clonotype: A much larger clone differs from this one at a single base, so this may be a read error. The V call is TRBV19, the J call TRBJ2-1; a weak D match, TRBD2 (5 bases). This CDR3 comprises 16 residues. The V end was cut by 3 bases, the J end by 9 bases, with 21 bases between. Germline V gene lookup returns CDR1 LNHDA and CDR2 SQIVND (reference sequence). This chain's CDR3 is CASSILTGNQRSEQFF. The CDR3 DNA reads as TGTGCCAGTAGTATTTTGACCGGGAATCAGAGGAGTGAGCAGTTCTTC.

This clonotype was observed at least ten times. CDR3: CASSRGTGGSEQYF. Written as DNA, the CDR3 is TGTGCCAGCAGCCGCGGGACAGGGGGTTCCGAGCAGTACTTC. J is TRBJ2-7 and V is TRBV3-1, with TRBD1 matching over 11 bases. Looked up from germline, CDR1 is LGHDT and CDR2 is YNNKEL (reference sequence). The ends lost 4 bases at V and 6 bases at J; junction bases unmatched: 5. The CDR3 contains 14 residues.

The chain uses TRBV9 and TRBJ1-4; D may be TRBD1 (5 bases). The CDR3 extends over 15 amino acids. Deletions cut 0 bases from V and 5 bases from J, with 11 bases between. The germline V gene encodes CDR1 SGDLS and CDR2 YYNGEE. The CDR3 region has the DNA TGTGCCAGCAGCGTAGGGTCCAGGGAAAATGAAAAACTGTTTTTT. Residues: CASSVGSRENEKLFF.

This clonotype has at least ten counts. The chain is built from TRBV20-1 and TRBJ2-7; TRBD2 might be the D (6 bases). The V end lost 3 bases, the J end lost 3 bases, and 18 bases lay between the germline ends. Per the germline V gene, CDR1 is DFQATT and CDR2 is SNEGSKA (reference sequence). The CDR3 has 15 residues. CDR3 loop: CSASGGEIIYYEQYF. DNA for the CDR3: TGCAGTGCTAGTGGCGGGGAAATTATCTACTACGAGCAGTACTTC.

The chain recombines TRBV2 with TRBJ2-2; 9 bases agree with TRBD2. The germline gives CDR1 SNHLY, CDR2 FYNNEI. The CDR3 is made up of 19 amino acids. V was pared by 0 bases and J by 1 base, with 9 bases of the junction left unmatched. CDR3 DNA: TGTGCCAGCAGTGAAGCGGCTAGCGGGACGTTCAGGAACACCGGGGAGCTGTTTTTT. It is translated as CASSEAASGTFRNTGELFF. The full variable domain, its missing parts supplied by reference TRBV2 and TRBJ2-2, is EPEVTQTPSHQVTQMGQEVILRCVPISNHLYFYWYRQILGQKVEFLVSFYNNEISEKSEIFDDQFSVERPDGSNFTLKIRSTKLEDSAMYFCASSEAASGTFRNTGELFFGEGSRLTVL.

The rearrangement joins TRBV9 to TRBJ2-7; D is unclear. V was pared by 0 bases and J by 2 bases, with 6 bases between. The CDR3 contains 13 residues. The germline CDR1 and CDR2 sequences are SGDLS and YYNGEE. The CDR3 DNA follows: TGTGCCAGCAGCGTAGGTAGTGCCTACGAGCAGTACTTC. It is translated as CASSVGSAYEQYF.

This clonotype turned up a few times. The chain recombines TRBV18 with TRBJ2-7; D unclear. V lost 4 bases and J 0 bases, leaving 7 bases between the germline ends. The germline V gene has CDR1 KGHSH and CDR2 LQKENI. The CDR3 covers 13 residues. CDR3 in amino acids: CASSHSNSYEQYF. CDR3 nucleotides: TGTGCCAGCTCACACAGCAACTCCTACGAGCAGTACTTC.

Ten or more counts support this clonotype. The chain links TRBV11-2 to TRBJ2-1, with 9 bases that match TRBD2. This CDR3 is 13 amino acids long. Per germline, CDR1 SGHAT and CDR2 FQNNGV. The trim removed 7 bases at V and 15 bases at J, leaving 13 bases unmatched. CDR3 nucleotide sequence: TGTGCCAGCAAGCGTCTAGCGGGATCAGGGCCGTTCTTC. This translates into CASKRLAGSGPFF.

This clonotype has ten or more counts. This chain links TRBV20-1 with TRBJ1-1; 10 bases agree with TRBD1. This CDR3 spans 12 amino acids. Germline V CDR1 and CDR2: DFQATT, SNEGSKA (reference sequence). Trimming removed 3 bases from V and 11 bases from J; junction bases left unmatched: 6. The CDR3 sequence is CSASRTGGYAFF. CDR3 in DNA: TGCAGTGCTAGCCGGACAGGGGGGTATGCTTTCTTT.

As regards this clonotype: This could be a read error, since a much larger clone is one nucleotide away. CDR3 coding DNA: TGTGCCAGCAGCCCCGGGATAGGACCTGGAAATGAGCAGTTCTTC. It encodes CASSPGIGPGNEQFF. The chain links TRBV5-1 to TRBJ2-1, with D possibly matching TRBD2 (5 bases). CDR3 length: 15 residues. Per germline, CDR1 SGHRS and CDR2 YFSETQ. The full variable domain, with the rest looked up from reference TRBV5-1 and TRBJ2-1, is KAGVTQTPRYLIKTRGQQVTLSCSPISGHRSVSWYQQTPGQGLQFLFEYFSETQRNKGNFPGRFSGRQFSNSRSEMNVSTLELGDSALYLCASSPGIGPGNEQFFGPGTRLTVL.

The CDR3 coding sequence is TGTGCCATCGCGGGACAGGGTTCAAGGGAGCAGTACTTC. Translated: CAIAGQGSREQYF. The gene calls are TRBV10-3 and TRBJ2-7, with 9 bases aligning to TRBD1. The CDR3 totals 13 residues. Germline CDR1 ENHRY, CDR2 SYGVKD. The V and J ends lost 8 bases and 7 bases, in that order; junction bases with no gene match: 9.

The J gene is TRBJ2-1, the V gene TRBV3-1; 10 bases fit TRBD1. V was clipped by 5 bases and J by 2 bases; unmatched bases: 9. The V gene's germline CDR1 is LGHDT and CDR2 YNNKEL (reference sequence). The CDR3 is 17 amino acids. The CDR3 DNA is TGTGCCAGCAGCACCCAGGACAGGGGGGTAACCTACAATGAGCAGTTCTTC. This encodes CASSTQDRGVTYNEQFF.

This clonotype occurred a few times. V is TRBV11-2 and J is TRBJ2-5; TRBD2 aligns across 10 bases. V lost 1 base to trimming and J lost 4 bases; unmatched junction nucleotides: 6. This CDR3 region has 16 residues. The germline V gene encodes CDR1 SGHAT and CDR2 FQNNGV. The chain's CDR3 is CASSLALAGLSETQYF. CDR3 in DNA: TGTGCCAGCAGCTTAGCACTAGCGGGATTGTCAGAGACCCAGTACTTC.

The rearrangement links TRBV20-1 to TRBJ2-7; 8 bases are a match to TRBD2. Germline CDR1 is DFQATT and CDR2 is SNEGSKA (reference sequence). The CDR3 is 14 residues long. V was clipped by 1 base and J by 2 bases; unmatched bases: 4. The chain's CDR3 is CSARVGRGAYEQYF. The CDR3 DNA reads TGCAGTGCTAGAGTGGGGCGGGGGGCCTACGAGCAGTACTTC.

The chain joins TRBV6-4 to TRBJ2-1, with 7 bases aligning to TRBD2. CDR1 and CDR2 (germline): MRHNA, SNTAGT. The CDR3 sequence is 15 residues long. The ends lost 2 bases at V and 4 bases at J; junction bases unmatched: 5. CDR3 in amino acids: CASSDAASGYNEQFF. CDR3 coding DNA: TGTGCCAGCAGTGACGCGGCTAGCGGATACAATGAGCAGTTCTTC.